What follows are 17 T cell receptor beta chains derived from one specimen sequenced in a study of OX40 agonist ivuxolimab in advanced cancers. Profiled with immunoSEQ multiplex PCR; TCRdb holds only in-frame clones, not every one. The sample lists roughly 64,000 clones, about 83% seen once, with 9.8% in the top ten. Sequences were derived from CD4+ or CD8+ T cells sorted from blood, sampled in a trial of the OX40 agonist ivuxolimab. These receptors originate from an adult with an advanced solid tumor such as melanoma, head and neck, liver or kidney cancer.

The chain couples TRBV10-3 to TRBJ2-1; 8 bases are a match to TRBD2. After removal of 5 bases from V and 5 bases from J, the junction contained 8 bases not matched to a gene. The germline V gene has CDR1 ENHRY and CDR2 SYGVKD. CDR3 size: 15 residues. The CDR3 nucleotides are TGTGCCATCAGTCCCGGGACTAGGCCCGACAATGAGCAGTTCTTC. As protein: CAISPGTRPDNEQFF.

The chain links TRBV7-2 to TRBJ1-5; D gene uncertain. This CDR3 comprises 16 residues. With 4 bases removed from V and 0 bases from J, the gap between germline ends came to 13 bases. Germline V gene lookup returns CDR1 SGHTA and CDR2 FQGNSA. The CDR3 spells CASSSYSGVSNQPQHF. The CDR3 nucleotides read TGTGCCAGCAGCTCCTATTCCGGAGTTAGCAATCAGCCCCAGCATTTT. The whole variable domain, filled in from reference TRBV7-2 and TRBJ1-5, reads GAGVSQSPSNKVTEKGKDVELRCDPISGHTALYWYRQSLGQGLEFLIYFQGNSAPDKSGLPSDRFSAERTGGSVSTLTIQRTQQEDSAVYLCASSSYSGVSNQPQHFGDGTRLSIL.

Details on this clone: Different DNA sequences within this sample yield the same CDR3. This sequence joins TRBV7-9 and TRBJ1-6; D is undetermined. From germline, CDR1 is SEHNR and CDR2 FQNEAQ (reference sequence). The ends were cut back, 1 base at V and 4 bases at J, with 5 bases in the middle. This CDR3 spans 14 amino acids. This chain's CDR3 is CASSLEQYNSPLHF. CDR3 DNA: TGTGCCAGCAGCTTAGAACAGTATAATTCACCCCTCCACTTT.

The gene calls are TRBV5-5 and TRBJ2-1; 9 bases agree with TRBD2. Germline V gene sequence: CDR1 SGHKS, CDR2 YYEKEE (reference sequence). Losses at the gene ends were 4 bases for V and 15 bases for J; bases not matched to a gene: 14. The CDR3 sequence is 14 residues long. Here the CDR3 reads CASSRGLAMYNPFF. The CDR3 region has the DNA TGTGCCAGCAGCCGGGGACTAGCCATGTACAATCCGTTCTTC.

J is TRBJ1-3 and V is TRBV30; TRBD1 matches at 10 bases. J gave up 2 bases and V 7 bases, and 2 bases lay outside the gene matches. Germline loops: CDR1 GTSNPN, CDR2 SVGIG (reference sequence). The CDR3 sequence is 13 residues long. CDR3 DNA sequence: TGTGCCTTGGGACAGGGGCCTGGAAACACCATATATTTT. It codes for CALGQGPGNTIYF.

V gene TRBV5-1 combines with J gene TRBJ2-5; D may match TRBD1 or TRBD2 (5 bases each). The germline CDR1 and CDR2 sequences are SGHRS and YFSETQ. This CDR3 spans 15 amino acids. Trimming took off 0 bases at V and 6 bases at J, with 15 bases between the two ends. The DNA for the CDR3 is TGCGCCAGCAGCTTGGGGCAGGGAGACACGCAGACCCAGTACTTC. Its protein is CASSLGQGDTQTQYF.

This CDR3 reads CASSYSQGAGNTIYF. The CDR3 DNA reads TGTGCCAGCAGTTACTCGCAGGGTGCCGGAAACACCATATATTTT. This rearrangement joins TRBV6-5 to TRBJ1-3; TRBD1 is a possible D gene (5 bases). The CDR3 is 15 residues long. Trimming stripped 0 bases from V and 4 bases from J, with 10 bases between. Germline CDR1 is MNHEY and CDR2 is SVGAGI.

The chain is built from TRBV5-4 and TRBJ2-1, with D perhaps TRBD2 (5 bases). In germline, CDR1 is SGHNT, CDR2 YYREEE (reference sequence). Trimming left V 1 base short and J 5 bases short, with 10 bases between. The CDR3 consists of 14 residues. The CDR3 spells CASSLRTGNNEQFF. The CDR3 DNA follows: TGTGCCAGCAGCTTGAGGACGGGAAACAATGAGCAGTTCTTC. Full variable domain (remainder filled in from reference TRBV5-4 and TRBJ2-1): ETGVTQSPTHLIKTRGQQVTLRCSSQSGHNTVSWYQQALGQGPQFIFQYYREEENGRGNFPPRFSGLQFPNYSSELNVNALELDDSALYLCASSLRTGNNEQFFGPGTRLTVL.

This chain joins TRBV5-6 and TRBJ2-7; possibly TRBD1 for D (5 bases). V was trimmed by 2 bases and J by 2 bases, leaving 11 bases between them. Per germline, CDR1 SGHDT and CDR2 YYEEEE. The CDR3 loop spans 14 amino acids. The CDR3 DNA is TGTGCCAGCAGCTTTGACAGAATCGCCTACGAGCAGTACTTC. This encodes CASSFDRIAYEQYF.

The CDR3 coding sequence is TGCGCCAGCAGCTTGGCCGGGGGGCGGGCGGAGACCCAGTACTTC. This sequence encodes CASSLAGGRAETQYF. The V call is TRBV5-1, the J call TRBJ2-5; maybe TRBD2 (7 bases). The CDR3 consists of 15 residues. The germline V gene has CDR1 SGHRS and CDR2 YFSETQ. V was trimmed by 0 bases and J by 5 bases, leaving 14 bases between them.

This chain joins TRBV25-1 and TRBJ1-3, with D perhaps TRBD1 (5 bases). V was cut by 8 bases and J by 4 bases, with 24 bases left in between. The CDR3 totals 17 residues. Germline V CDR1 and CDR2: MGHDK, SYGVNS. Here the CDR3 DNA reads TGTGCCAGCGGGGGAACGGCTCATACTCGAGGGGGAAACACCATATATTTT. Amino acids: CASGGTAHTRGGNTIYF.

The sample holds one count of this clone. The gene calls are TRBV7-2 and TRBJ2-3; D remains ambiguous. Trimming shortened V by 5 bases and J by 3 bases, and 9 bases separated the two germline ends. CDR3 length: 13 amino acids. Germline CDR1 is SGHTA and CDR2 is FQGNSA. The CDR3 reads CASSTRVTDTQYF. For the CDR3, the DNA is TGTGCCAGCAGCACACGAGTGACAGATACGCAGTATTTT.

This chain connects TRBV5-4 to TRBJ1-1; D is unclear. V shed 0 bases and J shed 7 bases, with 10 bases lying between them. Germline V CDR1 and CDR2: SGHNT, YYREEE (reference sequence). This CDR3 has 13 residues. The CDR3 sequence is CASSLAFRGEAFF. In DNA form, the CDR3 reads TGTGCCAGCAGCTTGGCCTTCCGAGGTGAAGCTTTCTTT.

Only one count was recorded for this clone. V gene TRBV27 combines with J gene TRBJ1-5; 7 bases line up with TRBD1. The germline gives CDR1 MNHEY, CDR2 SMNVEV (reference sequence). The ends lost 2 bases at V and 0 bases at J; junction bases unmatched: 4. The CDR3 is 16 residues long. The CDR3 DNA follows: TGTGCCAGCAGTTTAAGGGGGCGTGATAGCAATCAGCCCCAGCATTTT. This translates into CASSLRGRDSNQPQHF.

This clone was seen a handful of times. This sequence joins TRBV6-6 and TRBJ1-2, with TRBD1 matching 9 bases. Germline CDR1 and CDR2: MNHNY and SVGAGI (reference sequence). The ends lost 4 bases at V and 4 bases at J; junction bases unmatched: 10. This CDR3 spans 16 amino acids. In DNA, the CDR3 is TGTGCCAGCAGTTCCTTACCGGGACAGGGTCCCTATGGCTACACCTTC. Translating it yields CASSSLPGQGPYGYTF.

The chain is built from TRBV5-1 and TRBJ2-3, with unresolved D. V lost 0 bases to trimming and J lost 2 bases, with 7 bases between them. The CDR3 is 14 residues long. Germline CDR1 is SGHRS and CDR2 is YFSETQ. In nucleotides, the CDR3 is TGCGCCAGCAGCTTGGTGGGTAACACAGATACGCAGTATTTT. It codes for CASSLVGNTDTQYF.

The V and J genes are TRBV29-1 and TRBJ2-7; 9 nucleotides line up with TRBD2. The CDR3 has 13 residues. The V gene end was trimmed by 6 bases and the J gene end by 3 bases; junction bases not matched to a gene: 6. Per the germline V gene, CDR1 is SQVTM and CDR2 is ANQGSEA. The CDR3 bases are TGCAGCGTCCGCGGGAGGGGGAACTACGAGCAGTACTTC. Translated, it gives CSVRGRGNYEQYF.